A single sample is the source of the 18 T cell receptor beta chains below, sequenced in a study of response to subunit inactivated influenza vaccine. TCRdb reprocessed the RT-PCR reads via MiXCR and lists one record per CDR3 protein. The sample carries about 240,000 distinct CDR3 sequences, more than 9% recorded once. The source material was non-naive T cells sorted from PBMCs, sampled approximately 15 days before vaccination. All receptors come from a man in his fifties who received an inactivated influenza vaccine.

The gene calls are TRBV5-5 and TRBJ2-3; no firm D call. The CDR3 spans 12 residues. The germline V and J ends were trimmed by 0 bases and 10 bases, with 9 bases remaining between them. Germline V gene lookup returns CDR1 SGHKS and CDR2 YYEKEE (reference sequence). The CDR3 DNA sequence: TGTGCCAGCAGCTTGGGCCCCGATTCGCAGTATTTT. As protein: CASSLGPDSQYF.

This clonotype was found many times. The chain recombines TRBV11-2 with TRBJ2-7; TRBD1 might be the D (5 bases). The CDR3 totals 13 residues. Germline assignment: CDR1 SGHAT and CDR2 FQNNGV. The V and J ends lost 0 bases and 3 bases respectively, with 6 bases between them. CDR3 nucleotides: TGTGCCAGCAGCTTAGATGACAGCTACGAGCAGTACTTC. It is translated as CASSLDDSYEQYF.

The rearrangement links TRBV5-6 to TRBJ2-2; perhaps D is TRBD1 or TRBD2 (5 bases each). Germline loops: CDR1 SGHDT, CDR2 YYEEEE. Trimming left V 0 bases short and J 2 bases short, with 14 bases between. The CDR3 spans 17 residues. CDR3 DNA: TGTGCCAGCAGCTTGGCCGTGGGACCTCTCAACACCGGGGAGCTGTTTTTT. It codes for CASSLAVGPLNTGELFF.

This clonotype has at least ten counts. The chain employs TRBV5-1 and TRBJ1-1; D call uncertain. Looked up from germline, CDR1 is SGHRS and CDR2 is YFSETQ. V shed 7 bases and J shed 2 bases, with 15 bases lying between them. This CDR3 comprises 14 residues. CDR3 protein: CASSAKGPNTEAFF. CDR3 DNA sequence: TGCGCCAGCTCAGCTAAGGGTCCCAACACTGAAGCTTTCTTT.

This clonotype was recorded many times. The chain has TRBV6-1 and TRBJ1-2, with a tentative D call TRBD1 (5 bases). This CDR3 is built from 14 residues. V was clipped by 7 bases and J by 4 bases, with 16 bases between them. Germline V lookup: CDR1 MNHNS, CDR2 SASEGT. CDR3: CASTDRAGSYGYTF. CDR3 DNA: TGTGCCAGCACCGACCGGGCAGGGTCCTATGGCTACACCTTC.

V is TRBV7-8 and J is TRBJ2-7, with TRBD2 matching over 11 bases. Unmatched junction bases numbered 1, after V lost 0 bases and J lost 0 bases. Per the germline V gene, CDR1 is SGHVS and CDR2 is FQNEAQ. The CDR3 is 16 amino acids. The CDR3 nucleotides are TGTGCCAGCAGCTTAGCCGGGACTAGCGGCTCCTACGAGCAGTACTTC. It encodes CASSLAGTSGSYEQYF.

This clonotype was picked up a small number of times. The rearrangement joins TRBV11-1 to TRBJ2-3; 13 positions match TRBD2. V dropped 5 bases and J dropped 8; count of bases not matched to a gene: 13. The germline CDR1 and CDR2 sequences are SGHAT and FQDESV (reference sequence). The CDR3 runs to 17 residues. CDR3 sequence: CASSQLAGGIPLGTQYF. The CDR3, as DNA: TGTGCCAGCAGCCAACTAGCGGGAGGGATCCCCCTTGGTACGCAGTATTTT.

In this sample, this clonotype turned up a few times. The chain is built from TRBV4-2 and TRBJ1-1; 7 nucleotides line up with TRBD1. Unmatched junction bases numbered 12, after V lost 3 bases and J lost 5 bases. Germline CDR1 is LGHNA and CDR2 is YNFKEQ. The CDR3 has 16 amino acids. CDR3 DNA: TGTGCCAGCAGCCAGGTTACACAGGGGAGGGGAACTGAAGCTTTCTTT. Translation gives CASSQVTQGRGTEAFF.

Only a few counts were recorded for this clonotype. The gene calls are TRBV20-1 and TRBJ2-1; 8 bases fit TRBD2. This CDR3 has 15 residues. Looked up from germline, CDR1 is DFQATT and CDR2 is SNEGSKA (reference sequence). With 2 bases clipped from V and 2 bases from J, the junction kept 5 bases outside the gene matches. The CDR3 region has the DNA TGCAGTGCTAGACCTAGCGGGTCCACCTACAATGAGCAGTTCTTC. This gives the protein CSARPSGSTYNEQFF.

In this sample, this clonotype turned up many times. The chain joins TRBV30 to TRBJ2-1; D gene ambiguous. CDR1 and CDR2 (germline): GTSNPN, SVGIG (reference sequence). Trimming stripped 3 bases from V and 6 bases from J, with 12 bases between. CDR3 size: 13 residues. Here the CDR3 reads CAWRALLSNEQFF. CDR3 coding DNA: TGTGCCTGGAGGGCCTTACTCAGCAATGAGCAGTTCTTC.

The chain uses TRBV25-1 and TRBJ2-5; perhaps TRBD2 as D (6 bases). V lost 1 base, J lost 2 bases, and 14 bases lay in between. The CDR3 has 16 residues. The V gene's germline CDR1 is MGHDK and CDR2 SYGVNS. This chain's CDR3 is CASSEFAGILQETQYF. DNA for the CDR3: TGTGCCAGCAGTGAATTCGCGGGAATCCTACAAGAGACCCAGTACTTC.

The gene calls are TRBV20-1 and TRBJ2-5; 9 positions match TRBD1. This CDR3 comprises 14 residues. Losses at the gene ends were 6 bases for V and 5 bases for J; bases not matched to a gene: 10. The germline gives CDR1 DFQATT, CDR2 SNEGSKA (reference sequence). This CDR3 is CSATHRGRRETQYF. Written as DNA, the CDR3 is TGCAGTGCCACACACAGGGGGCGGAGGGAGACCCAGTACTTC.

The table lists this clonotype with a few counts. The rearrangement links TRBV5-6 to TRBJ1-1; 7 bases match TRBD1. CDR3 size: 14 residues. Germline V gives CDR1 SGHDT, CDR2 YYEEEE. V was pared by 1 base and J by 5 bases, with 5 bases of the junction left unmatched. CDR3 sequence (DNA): TGTGCCAGCAGCTTGACAGGGGAGGGGACTGAAGCTTTCTTT. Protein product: CASSLTGEGTEAFF.

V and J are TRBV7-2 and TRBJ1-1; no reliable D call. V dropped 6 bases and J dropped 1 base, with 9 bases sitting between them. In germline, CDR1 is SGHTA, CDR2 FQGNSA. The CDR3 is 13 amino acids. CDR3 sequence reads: CASRPWGNTEAFF. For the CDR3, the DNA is TGTGCCAGCAGACCCTGGGGGAACACTGAAGCTTTCTTT.

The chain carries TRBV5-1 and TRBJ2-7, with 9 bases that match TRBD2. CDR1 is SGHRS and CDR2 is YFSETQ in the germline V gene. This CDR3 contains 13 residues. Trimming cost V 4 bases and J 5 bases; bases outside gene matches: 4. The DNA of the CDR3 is TGCGCCAGCAGCACCGGGACTAGCAACGAGCAGTACTTC. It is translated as CASSTGTSNEQYF.

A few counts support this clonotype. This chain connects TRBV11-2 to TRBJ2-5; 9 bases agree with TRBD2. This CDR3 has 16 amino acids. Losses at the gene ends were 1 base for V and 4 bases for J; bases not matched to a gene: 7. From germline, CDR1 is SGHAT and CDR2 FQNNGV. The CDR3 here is CASSLAGLAGLETQYF. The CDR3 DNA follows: TGTGCCAGCAGCTTAGCCGGCCTAGCGGGATTAGAGACCCAGTACTTC.

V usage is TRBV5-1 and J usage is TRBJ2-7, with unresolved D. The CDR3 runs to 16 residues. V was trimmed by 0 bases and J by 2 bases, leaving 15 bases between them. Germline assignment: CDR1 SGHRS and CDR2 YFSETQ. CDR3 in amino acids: CASSLVMSGAAYEQYF. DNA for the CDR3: TGCGCCAGCAGCTTGGTAATGTCAGGTGCGGCCTACGAGCAGTACTTC.

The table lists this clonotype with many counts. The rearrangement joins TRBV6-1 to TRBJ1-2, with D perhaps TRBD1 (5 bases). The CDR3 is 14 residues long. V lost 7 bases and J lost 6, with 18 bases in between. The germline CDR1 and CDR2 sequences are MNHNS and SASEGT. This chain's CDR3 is CASTASGGWDGYTF. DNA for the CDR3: TGTGCCAGCACCGCCTCGGGGGGGTGGGATGGCTACACCTTC.